These T cell receptor beta chains were read from a single sample in a study of PD-1 blockade in classical Hodgkin lymphoma. Assay: immunoSEQ multiplex PCR; the TCRdb copy retains only in-frame clones and omits some. The top ten hold roughly 15% of the sample, which has under 65,000 clones, approximately 90% seen once. The sequencing used peripheral blood mononuclear cells (PBMCs), collected at baseline. The receptors derive from a human donor with classical Hodgkin lymphoma. Each CDR3 is given with its conserved first and last residue. D genes are given only for firm matches.

>TRBJ2-4|TRBV5-1|.
CASFEGGGENIQYF
TGCGCCAGCTTCGAAGGTGGTGGGGAAAACATTCAGTACTTC
>TRBJ2-2|TRBV4-1|TRBD2
CASSQDSGNSNTGELFF
TGCGCCAGCAGCCAAGATAGCGGGAATTCGAACACCGGGGAGCTGTTTTTT
>TRBJ2-7|TRBV10-3|TRBD2
CAISELLSGYEQYF
TGTGCCATCAGTGAGCTGCTTAGCGGGTACGAGCAGTACTTC
>TRBJ2-3|TRBV6-5|.
CASKVRGASDTQYF
TGTGCCAGCAAGGTTAGGGGGGCATCAGATACGCAGTATTTT
>TRBJ2-1|TRBV13|.
CASSLGQNEQFF
TGTGCCAGCAGCTTAGGCCAGAATGAGCAGTTCTTC
>TRBJ1-6|TRBV27|TRBD1
CASSPRDRGAPLHF
TGTGCCAGCAGTCCCCGGGACAGGGGAGCACCCCTCCACTTT
>TRBJ1-6|TRBV5-4|TRBD1
CASSLGTGLSTPLHF
TGTGCCAGCAGCTTAGGGACAGGGCTCTCAACACCCCTCCACTTT
>TRBJ2-2|TRBV19|.
CASSIRGRGTGELFF
TGTGCCAGTAGTATCCGCGGCAGGGGAACCGGGGAGCTGTTTTTT
>TRBJ1-6|TRBV7-2|TRBD1
CASSLPPGTGYSPLHF
TGTGCCAGCAGCCTCCCGCCTGGGACAGGGTATTCACCCCTCCACTTT
>TRBJ1-3|TRBV29-1|.
CSVPSGNTIYF
TGCAGCGTGCCGAGCGGAAACACCATATATTTT